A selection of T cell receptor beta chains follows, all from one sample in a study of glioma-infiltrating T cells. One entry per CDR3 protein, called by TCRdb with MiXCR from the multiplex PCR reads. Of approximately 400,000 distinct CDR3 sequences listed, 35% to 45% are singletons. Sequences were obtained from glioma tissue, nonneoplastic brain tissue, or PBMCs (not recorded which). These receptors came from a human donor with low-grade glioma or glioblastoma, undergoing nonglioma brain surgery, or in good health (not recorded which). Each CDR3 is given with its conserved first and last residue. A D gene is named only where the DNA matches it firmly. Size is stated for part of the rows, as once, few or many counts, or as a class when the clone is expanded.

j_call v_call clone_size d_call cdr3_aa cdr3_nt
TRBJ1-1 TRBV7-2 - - CASKPTRETTEAFF TGTGCCAGCAAACCGACCCGTGAGACCACTGAAGCTTTCTTT
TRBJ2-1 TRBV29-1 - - CSARRRTNEQFF TGCAGCGCCCGGCGGAGAACCAATGAGCAGTTCTTC
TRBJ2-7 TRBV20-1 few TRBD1 CSATSRTGVANEQYF TGCAGTGCTACCTCAAGGACAGGGGTTGCCAACGAGCAGTACTTC
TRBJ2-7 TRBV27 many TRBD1 CASSLGTGGFNEQYF TGTGCCAGCAGTTTAGGGACAGGGGGCTTCAACGAGCAGTACTTC
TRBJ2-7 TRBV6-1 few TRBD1 CASSESRTGEGEQYF TGTGCCAGCAGTGAATCAAGGACAGGGGAAGGCGAGCAGTACTTC
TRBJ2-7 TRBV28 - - CASSFIEGSGPRGEQYF TGTGCCAGCAGTTTCATTGAGGGATCGGGACCCAGGGGCGAGCAGTACTTC
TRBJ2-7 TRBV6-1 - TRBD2 CASRGLAGEGEQYF TGTGCCAGCAGGGGGCTAGCGGGAGAAGGCGAGCAGTACTTC
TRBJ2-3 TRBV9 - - CASSVVGRASPSTDTQYF TGTGCCAGCAGCGTAGTGGGCAGGGCATCTCCTAGCACAGATACGCAGTATTTT
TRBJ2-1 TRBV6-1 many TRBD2 CASAAGSSYNEQFF TGTGCCAGTGCAGCGGGGAGCTCCTACAATGAGCAGTTCTTC
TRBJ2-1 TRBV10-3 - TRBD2 CAISEQRESNEQFF TGTGCCATCAGTGAGCAGCGGGAGAGCAATGAGCAGTTCTTC
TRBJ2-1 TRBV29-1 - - CSVLRPMFGEQFF TGCAGCGTTCTTAGACCCATGTTCGGTGAGCAGTTCTTC
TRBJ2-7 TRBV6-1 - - CASSCFYEQYF TGTGCCAGCAGCTGCTTCTACGAGCAGTACTTC
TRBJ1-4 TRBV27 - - CASSDGENEKLFF TGTGCCAGCAGCGACGGGGAGAATGAAAAACTGTTTTTT
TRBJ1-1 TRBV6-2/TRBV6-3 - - CAGSYSSFISYGNTEAFF TGTGCAGGCAGTTACTCGAGCTTCATTTCTTATGGGAACACTGAAGCTTTCTTT
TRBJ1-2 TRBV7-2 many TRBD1 CASSLAGGSYGYTF TGTGCCAGCAGTTTGGCAGGGGGCAGCTATGGCTACACCTTC
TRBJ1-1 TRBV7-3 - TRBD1 CASSRSTGDLAFF TGTGCCAGCAGCCGAAGCACAGGGGATCTGGCTTTCTTT
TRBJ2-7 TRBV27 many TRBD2 CASSWTSGRTYEQYF TGTGCCAGCAGCTGGACTAGCGGGAGAACATACGAGCAGTACTTC
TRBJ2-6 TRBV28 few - CASSFSGTGANVLTF TGTGCCAGCAGTTTCTCAGGGACTGGGGCCAACGTCCTGACTTTC
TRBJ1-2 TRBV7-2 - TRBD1 CASSLTGGNYGYTF TGTGCCAGCAGCTTGACAGGGGGCAACTATGGCTACACCTTC